Given below is one TCR beta chain in context. Its antigen is currently unknown. The data stem from a study of cytomegalovirus exposure and HLA in healthy donors. Study information: The roughly 130 validation repertoires used the same platform as the 550 to 850 first-cohort repertoires (as reported by a later analysis). Regarding the study as a whole: Among TCR beta chains, those listed as cytomegalovirus-associated numbered about 160.

The donors were part of the validation cohort, which consisted of under 150 subjects and was separate from the first cohort of several hundred subjects. TCRdb's table, derived via immunoSEQ multiplex PCR, lists solely in-frame clones and lacks some. The table includes 330,000 or so clones, about nine tenths detected once. The CDR3 is made up of 12 amino acids. Germline values: CDR1 SGHTA, CDR2 FQGNSA. With V trimmed by 8 bases and J by 10 bases, 8 bases remained unmatched. This TCR came from a woman aged 18-30 years in good health and CMV-seronegative. Sample: PBMCs. J is TRBJ2-1 and V is TRBV7-2; TRBD1 matches 7 bases. The CDR3 spells CASEKQGNEQFF. The CDR3 DNA sequence: TGTGCCAGCGAAAAACAGGGGAACGAGCAGTTCTTC.